This T cell receptor (beta chain) was identified in a study of cytomegalovirus exposure and HLA in healthy donors. This clone was observed once. The validation cohort, a group of 120 subjects, included the donors and was separate from the roughly 700-subject first cohort. Germline lookup yields CDR1 MNHEY and CDR2 SMNVEV (reference sequence). Trimming cost V 10 bases and J 0 bases; bases outside gene matches: 5. This CDR3 spans 14 amino acids. The protocol was immunoSEQ multiplex PCR, while the TCRdb copy is restricted to in-frame clones and leaves out a portion. The sample gives 200,000 to 300,000 clones, 90% of which show up once; around 3.1% is in the top ten.

This chain joins TRBV27 and TRBJ2-4; TRBD1 matches 8 bases. The sequencing sample was made of PBMCs. This clonotype was sampled from a woman aged 25 to 39 in good health and CMV-seronegative. CDR3 protein: CATRDRLAKNIQYF. In DNA form, the CDR3 reads TGTGCCACCCGGGACAGGTTAGCCAAAAACATTCAGTACTTC.